This T cell receptor beta chain was found in a study of T cell responses to AZD1222 COVID-19 vaccine. The CDR3 runs to 17 residues. V was pared by 3 bases and J by 1 base, with 16 bases between. Germline CDR1 LNHDA, CDR2 SQIVND (reference sequence). Assay used: immunoSEQ multiplex PCR; TCRdb lists only in-frame clones, some missing. Among tens of thousands of clones, under 90% were seen once, and the ten largest hold roughly 13%. The chain joins TRBV19 to TRBJ1-5; D ambiguous. The sequence was obtained from an adult who received the AZD1222 COVID-19 vaccine. Sequencing was performed on peripheral blood, taken 28 days after the second AZD1222 dose. The CDR3, as DNA: TGTGCCAGTAGTATCGGAACCCAGAGGATCAGCAATCAGCCCCAGCATTTT. Translation: CASSIGTQRISNQPQHF.